This is a list of T cell receptor beta chains from one sample in a study of blood T cell repertoires in COVID-19. The method was immunoSEQ multiplex PCR; TCRdb's version includes in-frame clones alone and lacks a portion of them. The data hold some 240,000 clones, with roughly 76% observed a single time. Sequenced: peripheral blood. Receptors originate from a woman of 80 years or more with COVID-19, enrolled during active disease. The CDR3 runs from the conserved cysteine through the conserved F or W. A D gene is named only where the DNA matches it firmly. Clone size is shown for a subset of rows, as once, few, many or a class of expanded clone.

clone_size: NA; j_call: TRBJ1-5; v_call: TRBV23-1; d_call: TRBD1; cdr3_nt: TGCGCCAGCAGTCCCCCCCCAGGGCGGGACAGGGGGAATAGCAATCAGCCCCAGCATTTT; cdr3_aa: CASSPPPGRDRGNSNQPQHF
clone_size: NA; j_call: TRBJ1-4; v_call: TRBV4-2; d_call: NA; cdr3_nt: TGTGCCAGCAGCCAGGTCAGGGCTGGCGCTGAAAAACTGTTTTTT; cdr3_aa: CASSQVRAGAEKLFF
clone_size: NA; j_call: TRBJ1-2; v_call: TRBV2; d_call: NA; cdr3_nt: TGTGCCAGCAGCCAGATGAACTATGGCTACACCTTC; cdr3_aa: CASSQMNYGYTF
clone_size: NA; j_call: TRBJ2-7; v_call: TRBV3-1/TRBV3-2; d_call: NA; cdr3_nt: TGTGCCAGCAGCCAGGACTATTCCGGGTCGCCCTACGAGCAGTACTTC; cdr3_aa: CASSQDYSGSPYEQYF
clone_size: NA; j_call: TRBJ2-3; v_call: TRBV6-6; d_call: TRBD2; cdr3_nt: TGTGCCAGCAGTTACTCACTAGCGGGGGGCACAGATACGCAGTATTTT; cdr3_aa: CASSYSLAGGTDTQYF
clone_size: NA; j_call: TRBJ2-1; v_call: TRBV7-9; d_call: TRBD1; cdr3_nt: TGTGCCAGCAGCTTAGGGACAGGGGTGATCGATGAGCAGTTCTTC; cdr3_aa: CASSLGTGVIDEQFF
clone_size: NA; j_call: TRBJ2-6; v_call: TRBV28; d_call: NA; cdr3_nt: TGTGCCAGCAGTCGGGATAACTCTGGGGCCAACGTCCTGACTTTC; cdr3_aa: CASSRDNSGANVLTF
clone_size: NA; j_call: TRBJ2-1; v_call: TRBV12-3/TRBV12-4; d_call: NA; cdr3_nt: TGTGCCAGCTCCGTTCTAGGCAATGAGCAGTTCTTC; cdr3_aa: CASSVLGNEQFF
clone_size: NA; j_call: TRBJ1-5; v_call: TRBV6-5; d_call: TRBD1; cdr3_nt: TGTGCCAGCAGCCTGGGACAGGGGAGCAATCAGCCCCAGCATTTT; cdr3_aa: CASSLGQGSNQPQHF
clone_size: NA; j_call: TRBJ1-2; v_call: TRBV3-1/TRBV3-2; d_call: NA; cdr3_nt: TGTGCCAGCAGCCCTTCGGACAGATATGGCTACACCTTC; cdr3_aa: CASSPSDRYGYTF
clone_size: NA; j_call: TRBJ1-5; v_call: TRBV11-2; d_call: NA; cdr3_nt: TGTGCCAGCAGCTTAAACAGGGTTAATCAGCCCCAGCATTTT; cdr3_aa: CASSLNRVNQPQHF
clone_size: NA; j_call: TRBJ2-3; v_call: TRBV18; d_call: NA; cdr3_nt: TGTGCCAGCTCCAGTCGGGTGTTTAGGGTAGGACAGATAACAGATACGCAGTATTTT; cdr3_aa: CASSSRVFRVGQITDTQYF
clone_size: NA; j_call: TRBJ1-1; v_call: TRBV6-1; d_call: NA; cdr3_nt: TGTGCCAGCAGTGAGCAGGCGAGTTTGAACACTGAAGCTTTCTTT; cdr3_aa: CASSEQASLNTEAFF
clone_size: once; j_call: TRBJ2-2; v_call: TRBV2; d_call: TRBD1; cdr3_nt: TGTGCCAGCAGGCCCCAGGGGGCCGGGGAGCTGTTTTTT; cdr3_aa: CASRPQGAGELFF
clone_size: once; j_call: TRBJ2-3; v_call: TRBV30; d_call: TRBD2; cdr3_nt: TGTGCCTGGAGTGTGGGGGGGACCCTCACAGATACGCAGTATTTT; cdr3_aa: CAWSVGGTLTDTQYF
clone_size: NA; j_call: TRBJ2-6; v_call: TRBV3-1/TRBV3-2; d_call: TRBD2; cdr3_nt: TGTGCCAGCAGACCGGGGGGGCTCTCTGGGGCCAACGTCCTGACTTTC; cdr3_aa: CASRPGGLSGANVLTF
clone_size: few; j_call: TRBJ1-1; v_call: TRBV19; d_call: TRBD1; cdr3_nt: TGTGCAGAAACAGGGGTTTCCACTGAAGCTTTCTTT; cdr3_aa: CAETGVSTEAFF
clone_size: NA; j_call: TRBJ1-2; v_call: TRBV27; d_call: NA; cdr3_nt: TGTGCCAGCAGCCCCCTACTGCAGGGCCACTATGGCTACACCTTC; cdr3_aa: CASSPLLQGHYGYTF
clone_size: NA; j_call: TRBJ1-1; v_call: TRBV12-5; d_call: NA; cdr3_nt: TGTGCTAGTGGTCCCCTGGGGGCGGGTATGAACACTGAAGCTTTCTTT; cdr3_aa: CASGPLGAGMNTEAFF
clone_size: NA; j_call: TRBJ2-7; v_call: TRBV15; d_call: TRBD1; cdr3_nt: TGTGCCACCAGCAGCCCGGGACAGGGGGATTACGAGCAGTACTTC; cdr3_aa: CATSSPGQGDYEQYF
clone_size: once; j_call: TRBJ1-1; v_call: TRBV11-3; d_call: NA; cdr3_nt: TGTGCCAGCAGCTCGGGACAACTCACTGAAGCTTTCTTT; cdr3_aa: CASSSGQLTEAFF
clone_size: once; j_call: TRBJ1-6; v_call: TRBV10-3; d_call: NA; cdr3_nt: TGTGCCATCAGCGTCTCCTATAATTCACCCCTCCACTTT; cdr3_aa: CAISVSYNSPLHF
clone_size: NA; j_call: TRBJ1-6; v_call: TRBV4-2; d_call: TRBD1; cdr3_nt: TGTGCCAGCAGCCAAGGCCCGGGACAGGGGGATTCACCCCTCCACTTT; cdr3_aa: CASSQGPGQGDSPLHF
clone_size: NA; j_call: TRBJ1-5; v_call: TRBV7-2; d_call: NA; cdr3_nt: TGTGCCAGCAGCACAGACAGGTTTTTCCAGCCCCAGCATTTT; cdr3_aa: CASSTDRFFQPQHF
clone_size: NA; j_call: TRBJ1-2; v_call: TRBV6-5; d_call: TRBD1; cdr3_nt: TGTGCCAGCAGCAAATCCCAGGGGGTTGGCTACACCTTC; cdr3_aa: CASSKSQGVGYTF
clone_size: NA; j_call: TRBJ1-2; v_call: TRBV6-6; d_call: TRBD1; cdr3_nt: TGTGCCAGCAGTCCGCGGGACAGGGCCTATGGCTACACCTTC; cdr3_aa: CASSPRDRAYGYTF
clone_size: NA; j_call: TRBJ1-2; v_call: TRBV5-1; d_call: NA; cdr3_nt: TGCGCCAGCAGCTCAGAAACAGGGAACGCTCGGGGCTACACCTTC; cdr3_aa: CASSSETGNARGYTF
clone_size: NA; j_call: TRBJ1-1; v_call: TRBV5-5; d_call: NA; cdr3_nt: TGTGCCAGCAGCTTGGGGCCCCCGGGGTTGAACACTGAAGCTTTCTTT; cdr3_aa: CASSLGPPGLNTEAFF
clone_size: NA; j_call: TRBJ2-3; v_call: TRBV6-4; d_call: TRBD2; cdr3_nt: TGTGCCAGCAGTTTGACTAGCTCTGATACGCAGTATTTT; cdr3_aa: CASSLTSSDTQYF
clone_size: NA; j_call: TRBJ2-1; v_call: TRBV10-2; d_call: TRBD2; cdr3_nt: TGCGCCAGCAGTGAGGGGAGGGACTCCTACAATGAGCAGTTCTTC; cdr3_aa: CASSEGRDSYNEQFF
clone_size: NA; j_call: TRBJ1-4; v_call: TRBV3-1/TRBV3-2; d_call: TRBD1; cdr3_nt: TGTGCCAGCAGGGCACAGGGGTATAATGAAAAACTGTTTTTT; cdr3_aa: CASRAQGYNEKLFF
clone_size: many; j_call: TRBJ2-7; v_call: TRBV28; d_call: NA; cdr3_nt: TGTGCCACATTACAGGGAAACAACTACGAGCAGTACTTC; cdr3_aa: CATLQGNNYEQYF
clone_size: few; j_call: TRBJ1-1; v_call: TRBV7-3; d_call: NA; cdr3_nt: TGTGCCAGCAGCTTAAGCTCGGACACTGAAGCTTTCTTT; cdr3_aa: CASSLSSDTEAFF
clone_size: once; j_call: TRBJ1-1; v_call: TRBV7-9; d_call: NA; cdr3_nt: TGTGCCAGCAGCTTACTGACAACAAACTCGCGGAACACTGAAGCTTTCTTT; cdr3_aa: CASSLLTTNSRNTEAFF
clone_size: NA; j_call: TRBJ1-1; v_call: TRBV10-1; d_call: NA; cdr3_nt: TGCGCCAGCCAGGACCAGGGCTACACTGAAGCTTTCTTT; cdr3_aa: CASQDQGYTEAFF
clone_size: NA; j_call: TRBJ1-1; v_call: TRBV18; d_call: NA; cdr3_nt: TGTGCCAGCTCACCCCAGGGCGGCACTGAAGCTTTCTTT; cdr3_aa: CASSPQGGTEAFF
clone_size: NA; j_call: TRBJ2-6; v_call: TRBV7-6; d_call: TRBD1; cdr3_nt: TGTGCCAGCAGCCCTACAGGGACAGCCTCTGGGGCCAACGTCCTGACTTTC; cdr3_aa: CASSPTGTASGANVLTF
clone_size: NA; j_call: TRBJ1-2; v_call: TRBV6-2/TRBV6-3; d_call: NA; cdr3_nt: TGTGCCAGCAGTTACACAGCTAACTATGGCTACACCTTC; cdr3_aa: CASSYTANYGYTF
clone_size: NA; j_call: TRBJ2-7; v_call: TRBV4-1; d_call: TRBD2; cdr3_nt: TGCGCCAGCAGCCAGAGCGGGAGGCCCCCCGAGCAGTACTTC; cdr3_aa: CASSQSGRPPEQYF
clone_size: NA; j_call: TRBJ2-2; v_call: TRBV4-1; d_call: TRBD2; cdr3_nt: TGCGCCAGCAGAGCGGGAGGGGCAAACACCGGGGAGCTGTTTTTT; cdr3_aa: CASRAGGANTGELFF
clone_size: NA; j_call: TRBJ1-4; v_call: TRBV30; d_call: NA; cdr3_nt: TGTGCCTGGAGTGTACTAAGAGGGTTTAATGAAAAACTGTTTTTT; cdr3_aa: CAWSVLRGFNEKLFF
clone_size: NA; j_call: TRBJ2-1; v_call: TRBV7-2; d_call: NA; cdr3_nt: TGTGCCAGCGGCCTTGGACTCACCTACAATGAGCAGTTCTTC; cdr3_aa: CASGLGLTYNEQFF
clone_size: NA; j_call: TRBJ2-7; v_call: TRBV7-9; d_call: TRBD1; cdr3_nt: TGTGCCAGCAGCCCCCGACAGGGTGGAGTCTACGAGCAGTACTTC; cdr3_aa: CASSPRQGGVYEQYF
clone_size: NA; j_call: TRBJ1-2; v_call: TRBV4-2; d_call: NA; cdr3_nt: TGTGCCAGCAGCCAAGGATCGGGGGTTCGTGGCTACACCTTC; cdr3_aa: CASSQGSGVRGYTF
clone_size: NA; j_call: TRBJ1-6; v_call: TRBV2; d_call: NA; cdr3_nt: TGTGCCAGCAGTGAAGCCCCTTCAGGTTCACCCCTCCACTTT; cdr3_aa: CASSEAPSGSPLHF
clone_size: NA; j_call: TRBJ1-6; v_call: TRBV4-2; d_call: NA; cdr3_nt: TGTGCCAGCAGCCAGGACACAAGCTCCTATAATTCACCCCTCCACTTT; cdr3_aa: CASSQDTSSYNSPLHF
clone_size: NA; j_call: TRBJ1-1; v_call: TRBV7-6; d_call: NA; cdr3_nt: TGTGCCAGCAGCTTATCTCCCTACACTGAAGCTTTCTTT; cdr3_aa: CASSLSPYTEAFF
clone_size: NA; j_call: TRBJ2-7; v_call: TRBV7-2; d_call: NA; cdr3_nt: TGTGCCAGCCGAGGGGGTGTCTCCTACGAGCAGTACTTC; cdr3_aa: CASRGGVSYEQYF
clone_size: NA; j_call: TRBJ1-6; v_call: TRBV5-1; d_call: TRBD1; cdr3_nt: TGCGCCAGCAGCTCCGGACAGGGGGCGAATTCACCCCTCCACTTT; cdr3_aa: CASSSGQGANSPLHF
clone_size: NA; j_call: TRBJ2-2; v_call: TRBV28; d_call: NA; cdr3_nt: TGTGCCAGCAAGAACTCGAACACCGGGGAGCTGTTTTTT; cdr3_aa: CASKNSNTGELFF
clone_size: NA; j_call: TRBJ1-1; v_call: TRBV6-1; d_call: NA; cdr3_nt: TGTGCCAGCAGTGAAAATGGAGGAACTGAAGCTTTCTTT; cdr3_aa: CASSENGGTEAFF
clone_size: few; j_call: TRBJ2-1; v_call: TRBV3-1/TRBV3-2; d_call: TRBD1; cdr3_nt: TGTGCCAGCAGCTACGGACAGGGGATGTACAATGAGCAGTTCTTC; cdr3_aa: CASSYGQGMYNEQFF
clone_size: NA; j_call: TRBJ1-1; v_call: TRBV13; d_call: TRBD1; cdr3_nt: TGTGCCAGCAGCGGACGGGACACAGGGGGCGGAAACCCTAACCGCGCTTTCTTT; cdr3_aa: CASSGRDTGGGNPNRAFF
clone_size: NA; j_call: TRBJ1-2; v_call: TRBV7-9; d_call: TRBD1; cdr3_nt: TGTGCCAGCAGCTTAGCGATGGGACAGTCAGATGGCTACACCTTC; cdr3_aa: CASSLAMGQSDGYTF
clone_size: NA; j_call: TRBJ1-1; v_call: TRBV6-1; d_call: TRBD1; cdr3_nt: TGTGCCAGCAGTGAGAGCAGGGGGGCCACTGAAGCTTTCTTT; cdr3_aa: CASSESRGATEAFF
clone_size: NA; j_call: TRBJ2-1; v_call: TRBV10-3; d_call: NA; cdr3_nt: TGTGCCATCAGCGCCAGGGGCACCTACGACAATGAGCAGTTCTTC; cdr3_aa: CAISARGTYDNEQFF
clone_size: NA; j_call: TRBJ2-7; v_call: TRBV21-1; d_call: NA; cdr3_nt: TGTGCCAGCAGCAAAGGTCGGGACAGGGGGCCCTACGAGCAGTACTTC; cdr3_aa: CASSKGRDRGPYEQYF
clone_size: NA; j_call: TRBJ1-6; v_call: TRBV7-9; d_call: NA; cdr3_nt: TGTGCCAGCAGCTTTTCTATGTCACCCCTCCACTTT; cdr3_aa: CASSFSMSPLHF
clone_size: NA; j_call: TRBJ1-1; v_call: TRBV12-5; d_call: NA; cdr3_nt: TGTGCTAGTGGTCGCCGAGACAGGACTGACGCTTTCTTT; cdr3_aa: CASGRRDRTDAFF
clone_size: NA; j_call: TRBJ1-5; v_call: TRBV27; d_call: NA; cdr3_nt: TGTGCCAGCAGTAAGGACAGAGCCTTTTTGGCCCAGCATTTT; cdr3_aa: CASSKDRAFLAQHF